The 26 T cell receptor beta chains listed next were all sequenced from one sample in a study of cytomegalovirus exposure and HLA in healthy donors. PCR used 60 Vbeta primers and 13 Jbeta primers. Repertoires were generated with immunoSEQ multiplex PCR, while TCRdb's copy carries only in-frame clones and drops some. Of about 170,000 clones listed, roughly 80% were seen once; the top ten hold about 2.2%. Material: PBMCs. These receptors all come from a male donor in good health and CMV-seronegative.

The V call is TRBV9, the J call TRBJ2-5, with 9 nucleotides matching TRBD2. Trimming took 3 bases from V and 5 from J; bases not matched to a gene: 17. Germline CDR1 reads SGDLS; CDR2 reads YYNGEE. The CDR3 is 18 residues long. This CDR3 reads CASSAGFRGGGAWETQYF. CDR3 coding DNA: TGTGCCAGCAGCGCGGGTTTTCGCGGCGGGGGGGCCTGGGAGACCCAGTACTTC. Based on the CDR3 plus reference TRBV9 and TRBJ2-5, the full variable domain is DSGVTQTPKHLITATGQRVTLRCSPRSGDLSVYWYQQSLDQGLQFLIQYYNGEERAKGNILERFSAQQFPDLHSELNLSSLELGDSALYFCASSAGFRGGGAWETQYFGPGTRLLVL.

In DNA form, the CDR3 reads TGCGCCAGCAGCCCCCTGGAGGGTAACGCGCGTGGCTACACCTTC. Translating gives CASSPLEGNARGYTF. V is TRBV4-1 and J is TRBJ1-2, with D uncertain. From germline, CDR1 is MGHRA and CDR2 YSYEKL. CDR3 length equals 15 residues. Trimming shortened V by 4 bases and J by 7 bases, and 19 bases separated the two germline ends.

This chain connects TRBV13 to TRBJ2-5; D unclear. With 3 bases removed from V and 1 base from J, the gap between germline ends came to 6 bases. This CDR3 is built from 13 residues. CDR1 and CDR2 from the germline V gene are PRHDT and FYEKMQ (reference sequence). CDR3 DNA sequence: TGTGCCAGCAGCTTCTTTCTCCAAGAGACCCAGTACTTC. Amino acids: CASSFFLQETQYF.

The sample holds one count of this clone. This chain uses TRBV5-6 with TRBJ2-6; tentatively, D is TRBD1 (7 bases). Trimming shortened V by 1 base and J by 1 base, and 15 bases separated the two germline ends. The CDR3 consists of 18 residues. CDR1 is SGHDT and CDR2 is YYEEEE in the germline V gene. This CDR3 is CASSLLEGALSGANVLTF. The CDR3 region has the DNA TGTGCCAGCAGCTTGTTGGAGGGGGCGCTTTCTGGGGCCAACGTCCTGACTTTC.

The chain links TRBV6-5 to TRBJ2-2, with D unclear. Germline lookup yields CDR1 MNHEY and CDR2 SVGAGI. V lost 6 bases to trimming and J lost 2 bases, with 7 bases between them. The CDR3 loop spans 13 amino acids. CDR3 sequence (DNA): TGTGCCAGCAGAAACACAAACACCGGGGAGCTGTTTTTT. Translating it yields CASRNTNTGELFF.

The chain combines TRBV11-1 with TRBJ1-1; D remains ambiguous. This CDR3 has 13 residues. Germline V lookup: CDR1 SGHAT, CDR2 FQDESV (reference sequence). Trimming pared 1 base from V and 5 bases from J, leaving 8 bases between. DNA of the CDR3: TGTGCCAGCAGCTTAGGGGTCAGGACTGAAGCTTTCTTT. This encodes CASSLGVRTEAFF.

The chain links TRBV6-5 to TRBJ2-2; tentative D call: TRBD1 (6 bases). CDR1 is MNHEY, CDR2 SVGAGI, per germline. V was shortened by 8 bases and J by 2 bases, with 15 bases between the two germline ends. There are 15 residues in the CDR3. The CDR3 loop is CASQPGHLNTGELFF. DNA for the CDR3: TGTGCCAGCCAACCGGGACACCTAAACACCGGGGAGCTGTTTTTT.

CDR3 nucleotide sequence: TGTGCCAGCCTCCAGGAGGGGGCATATGGCTACACCTTC. Its translation is CASLQEGAYGYTF. This chain uses TRBV7-9 with TRBJ1-2; 7 positions match TRBD1. Germline V gives CDR1 SEHNR, CDR2 FQNEAQ (reference sequence). The V and J ends lost 8 bases and 5 bases, in that order; junction bases with no gene match: 8. The CDR3 has 13 amino acids.

The chain links TRBV7-2 to TRBJ2-5; 8 nucleotides line up with TRBD1. The CDR3 spans 16 residues. Germline V gene sequence: CDR1 SGHTA, CDR2 FQGNSA. V trimming: 3 bases; J trimming: 3 bases; junction bases outside the gene matches: 9. For the CDR3, the DNA is TGTGCCAGCAGCTTGCATCTCCAGGGGGCAGAAGAGACCCAGTACTTC. It specifies CASSLHLQGAEETQYF.

The V and J genes are TRBV6-5 and TRBJ1-2; the match to TRBD1 covers 7 bases. CDR1 and CDR2 (germline): MNHEY, SVGAGI. J lost 9 bases, V lost 8 bases, and 15 bases had no gene match. CDR3 size: 14 residues. The CDR3 nucleotides read TGTGCCAGCCATGAGACAGGGTCGACCCTCCGCTACACCTTC. This sequence encodes CASHETGSTLRYTF.

The rearrangement joins TRBV7-9 to TRBJ1-1; D remains unclear. The germline V and J ends were trimmed by 0 bases and 4 bases, with 9 bases remaining between them. The CDR3 spans 14 residues. Germline assignment: CDR1 SEHNR and CDR2 FQNEAQ (reference sequence). The CDR3 nucleotides read TGTGCCAGCAGCTTAGCCTTTCAGTTCACTGAAGCTTTCTTT. This sequence encodes CASSLAFQFTEAFF.

In this sample, this clone turned up a few times. The chain employs TRBV27 and TRBJ2-4; TRBD2 is a possible D gene (7 bases). Trimming stripped 6 bases from V and 9 bases from J, with 24 bases between. Germline CDR1 MNHEY, CDR2 SMNVEV (reference sequence). The CDR3 is 16 residues long. The CDR3 nucleotides are TGTGCCAGCAGACTAAGAGGGGGGGACCGTAGGATCATTCAGTACTTC. This translates into CASRLRGGDRRIIQYF.

J is TRBJ1-3 and V is TRBV10-1, with TRBD1 matching over 7 bases. CDR3 size: 14 residues. The V gene end was trimmed by 8 bases and the J gene end by 0 bases; junction bases not matched to a gene: 4. The germline V gene encodes CDR1 WNHNN and CDR2 SYGVQD (reference sequence). CDR3 sequence: CASARDSSGNTIYF. The DNA of the CDR3 is TGCGCCAGCGCTCGGGACAGCTCTGGAAACACCATATATTTT.

This sequence joins TRBV5-1 and TRBJ1-1; D not resolved. V lost 1 base and J lost 0, with 19 bases in between. The CDR3 is 18 residues long. CDR1 and CDR2 from the germline V gene are SGHRS and YFSETQ. The chain's CDR3 is CASSLSLTTGTLNTEAFF. The CDR3 DNA is TGCGCCAGCAGCTTGTCCCTAACGACTGGTACGTTGAACACTGAAGCTTTCTTT.

The chain carries TRBV19 and TRBJ2-3; 11 bases map to TRBD2. CDR1 is LNHDA and CDR2 is SQIVND in the germline V gene (reference sequence). CDR3 size: 14 residues. With V trimmed by 5 bases and J by 6 bases, 4 bases remained unmatched. CDR3: CASSVSGGADTQYF. CDR3 sequence (DNA): TGTGCCAGTAGTGTTAGCGGGGGGGCCGATACGCAGTATTTT.

The chain couples TRBV5-5 to TRBJ1-2; 11 bases line up with TRBD1. This CDR3 comprises 15 residues. V gave up 0 bases and J gave up 8 bases; unmatched junction bases: 6. The germline V gene encodes CDR1 SGHKS and CDR2 YYEKEE (reference sequence). CDR3 coding DNA: TGTGCCAGCAGCTTGGTAGGGACAGGGGGAATAGGCTACACCTTC. Protein product: CASSLVGTGGIGYTF.

This clone was counted once. The rearrangement joins TRBV30 to TRBJ2-5; D is possibly TRBD1 (7 bases). The CDR3 sequence is 13 residues long. The V end was cut by 4 bases, the J end by 5 bases, with 14 bases between. Germline V lookup: CDR1 GTSNPN, CDR2 SVGIG (reference sequence). CDR3 DNA sequence: TGTGCCTGGACCGGGGGCAGGGGGGAGACCCAGTACTTC. It codes for CAWTGGRGETQYF. The full variable domain, in which reference TRBV30 and TRBJ2-5 provide the parts outside the CDR3, is SQTIHQWPATLVQPVGSPLSLECTVEGTSNPNLYWYRQAAGRGLQLLFYSVGIGQISSEVPQNLSASRPQDRQFILSSKKLLLSDSGFYLCAWTGGRGETQYFGPGTRLLVL.

This clone was recorded only once. The chain is built from TRBV4-1 and TRBJ2-1; perhaps TRBD2 as D (5 bases). Trimming pared 3 bases from V and 12 bases from J, leaving 15 bases between. CDR1 is MGHRA and CDR2 is YSYEKL in the germline V gene. The CDR3 is 13 residues long. CDR3 sequence (DNA): TGCGCCAGCAGCCAGACCCCCGAGGGTACGCAGTTCTTC. Its protein product is CASSQTPEGTQFF.

The chain combines TRBV5-1 with TRBJ1-4; maybe TRBD1 (6 bases). V was cut by 4 bases and J by 7 bases, with 20 bases left in between. CDR1 SGHRS and CDR2 YFSETQ come from the germline V gene. This CDR3 is built from 16 residues. CDR3 in amino acids: CASSPGQTGIGEKLFF. CDR3 in DNA: TGCGCCAGCAGCCCTGGACAGACGGGGATAGGTGAAAAACTGTTTTTT.

The chain couples TRBV4-1 to TRBJ1-2, with 11 bases matching TRBD1. J gave up 8 bases and V 3 bases, and 20 bases lay outside the gene matches. Germline V gene lookup returns CDR1 MGHRA and CDR2 YSYEKL. This CDR3 has 19 residues. Here the CDR3 DNA reads TGCGCCAGCAGCCACCCGAAACCGGGGACAGGGGGGGACGCTAAAGGCTACACCTTC. Amino acid sequence: CASSHPKPGTGGDAKGYTF.

Of note for this clone: This same CDR3 is encoded by further DNA sequences in the sample. This chain links TRBV6-5 with TRBJ2-7, with TRBD1 as a possible D gene (7 bases). Germline lookup yields CDR1 MNHEY and CDR2 SVGAGI. Trimming stripped 6 bases from V and 1 base from J, with 13 bases between. This CDR3 region has 14 residues. The CDR3 reads CASSSQGGSYEQYF. DNA for the CDR3: TGTGCCAGCAGCTCCCAGGGGGGATCCTACGAGCAGTACTTC.

This clone appeared a few times. The V call is TRBV4-3, the J call TRBJ2-3; 14 nucleotides line up with TRBD2. Germline V gene sequence: CDR1 LGHNA, CDR2 YSLEER. This CDR3 contains 17 residues. J gave up 6 bases and V 2 bases, and 7 bases lay outside the gene matches. CDR3 bases: TGCGCCAGCAGCCAAAGACTAGCGGGGGGGCCAGGGGATACGCAGTATTTT. It specifies CASSQRLAGGPGDTQYF.

The chain is built from TRBV29-1 and TRBJ2-2; D is ambiguous. Germline V gene sequence: CDR1 SQVTM, CDR2 ANQGSEA. The CDR3 totals 14 residues. V was shortened by 4 bases and J by 0 bases, with 9 bases between the two germline ends. CDR3 bases: TGCAGCGTTGTAGGCAGCGCGAACACCGGGGAGCTGTTTTTT. Amino acids: CSVVGSANTGELFF.

The chain has TRBV9 and TRBJ1-4, with a possible D match to TRBD1 (6 bases). The germline V gene has CDR1 SGDLS and CDR2 YYNGEE. The length of the CDR3 is 17 residues. V gave up 3 bases and J gave up 7 bases, with 22 bases separating them. For the CDR3, the DNA is TGTGCCAGCAGCGCACAGGGTGGTTTTGCATGGGGTGAAAAACTGTTTTTT. This sequence encodes CASSAQGGFAWGEKLFF. Full variable domain (rest looked up from reference TRBV9 and TRBJ1-4): DSGVTQTPKHLITATGQRVTLRCSPRSGDLSVYWYQQSLDQGLQFLIQYYNGEERAKGNILERFSAQQFPDLHSELNLSSLELGDSALYFCASSAQGGFAWGEKLFFGSGTQLSVL.

The gene calls are TRBV4-1 and TRBJ1-2; 8 bases match TRBD1. V shed 2 bases and J 2 bases; nucleotides not matched to a gene: 4. CDR3 length: 15 amino acids. In germline, CDR1 is MGHRA, CDR2 YSYEKL. In DNA form, the CDR3 reads TGCGCCAGCAGCCAAAGGGGACAGGCGAACTATGGCTACACCTTC. Encoded protein: CASSQRGQANYGYTF.

J is TRBJ1-1 and V is TRBV2; D not certain. V was trimmed by 4 bases and J by 4 bases, leaving 10 bases between them. The CDR3 is made up of 13 amino acids. CDR1 and CDR2 from the germline V gene are SNHLY and FYNNEI. The CDR3 here is CASSGSWSTEAFF. As DNA, the CDR3 is TGTGCCAGCAGTGGGTCCTGGAGCACTGAAGCTTTCTTT.